What follows are 16 T cell receptor beta chains derived from one specimen sequenced in a study of blood T cell repertoires in COVID-19. Sequencing used immunoSEQ multiplex PCR; TCRdb keeps in-frame clones, though not all of them. The table shows about 270,000 clones, with about four fifths occurring only once. Material for sequencing was peripheral blood. The receptor set was obtained from a woman in her fifties or sixties who had recovered from COVID-19.

The J gene is TRBJ2-3, the V gene TRBV18; 9 bases are shared with TRBD2. Unmatched junction bases numbered 7, after V lost 2 bases and J lost 4 bases. CDR3 length: 16 residues. Germline V gene lookup returns CDR1 KGHSH and CDR2 LQKENI. The CDR3 nucleotides read TGTGCCAGCTCACCATTTGCGGGGGGGCTCGCAGATACGCAGTATTTT. Encoded protein: CASSPFAGGLADTQYF.

The chain has TRBV27 and TRBJ1-3; D may be TRBD1 (6 bases). V was pared by 4 bases and J by 4 bases, with 11 bases between. The CDR3 is made up of 14 amino acids. The germline V gene has CDR1 MNHEY and CDR2 SMNVEV (reference sequence). The CDR3 reads CASSSTGLGNTIYF. CDR3 sequence (DNA): TGTGCCAGCAGTTCCACAGGGCTGGGAAACACCATATATTTT.

The rearrangement links TRBV19 to TRBJ2-7; 7 bases are a match to TRBD1. There are 14 residues in the CDR3. V shed 3 bases and J 0 bases; nucleotides not matched to a gene: 2. The germline V gene encodes CDR1 LNHDA and CDR2 SQIVND (reference sequence). CDR3 region: CASSIDRVSYEQYF. CDR3 nucleotides: TGTGCCAGTAGTATCGACAGGGTCTCCTACGAGCAGTACTTC.

The chain uses TRBV29-1 and TRBJ1-4, with unresolved D. The CDR3 is made up of 14 amino acids. Germline values: CDR1 SQVTM, CDR2 ANQGSEA. Between the trimmed V and J ends, which lost 2 bases and 7 bases, there was a span of 14 bases. CDR3 region: CSVESTELGEKLFF. The CDR3 DNA reads as TGCAGCGTTGAATCCACTGAGCTCGGTGAAAAACTGTTTTTT.

This chain joins TRBV5-1 and TRBJ1-2; TRBD1 is a possible D gene (6 bases). The CDR3 extends over 17 amino acids. Germline V CDR1 and CDR2: SGHRS, YFSETQ. Trimming took 0 bases from V and 4 from J, leaving 19 bases between them. DNA of the CDR3: TGCGCCAGCAGCTTGGATGCCTCTCCGACAGGCAGCTATGGCTACACCTTC. Translation gives CASSLDASPTGSYGYTF.

This rearrangement joins TRBV27 to TRBJ1-4; D gene unclear. This CDR3 spans 16 amino acids. Germline CDR1 and CDR2: MNHEY and SMNVEV (reference sequence). Between the trimmed V and J ends, which lost 5 bases and 1 base, there was a span of 14 bases. The CDR3 protein is CASSTADEGTNEKLFF. As DNA, the CDR3 is TGTGCCAGCAGTACAGCAGACGAGGGAACTAATGAAAAACTGTTTTTT.

Concerning this clone: With a much larger clone just one base away, this may be a read error. At the DNA level, this CDR3 is encoded by other sequences in the same sample as well. V and J are TRBV5-1 and TRBJ2-3; TRBD2 matches 9 bases. V dropped 0 bases and J dropped 1; count of bases not matched to a gene: 0. CDR3 size: 15 residues. The germline gives CDR1 SGHRS, CDR2 YFSETQ. The CDR3 nucleotides read TGCGCCAGCAGCTTGGCTAGCGGGGGCACAGATACGCAGTATTTT. Protein product: CASSLASGGTDTQYF.

Remarks on this clone: The identical CDR3 is also encoded by other nucleotide sequences in the sample. The chain carries TRBV5-1 and TRBJ2-3; a possible D gene is TRBD2 (6 bases). The CDR3 is made up of 14 amino acids. Trimming cost V 0 bases and J 2 bases, with 7 bases left between them. Germline loops: CDR1 SGHRS, CDR2 YFSETQ. Here the CDR3 reads CASSLGTTTDTQYF. CDR3 coding DNA: TGCGCCAGCAGCTTGGGGACTACCACAGATACGCAGTATTTT. Supplemented by reference TRBV5-1 and TRBJ2-3, the full variable domain reads KAGVTQTPRYLIKTRGQQVTLSCSPISGHRSVSWYQQTPGQGLQFLFEYFSETQRNKGNFPGRFSGRQFSNSRSEMNVSTLELGDSALYLCASSLGTTTDTQYFGPGTRLTVL.

The chain is built from TRBV5-1 and TRBJ2-1, with 9 bases lining up with TRBD1. The ends lost 4 bases at V and 6 bases at J; junction bases unmatched: 8. Germline-derived CDR1 and CDR2 are SGHRS and YFSETQ. This CDR3 has 15 amino acids. The CDR3 coding sequence is TGCGCCAGCAGCGTTGGGACAGGGAAGGGCAATGAGCAGTTCTTC. Encoded protein: CASSVGTGKGNEQFF.

The V call is TRBV3-1 (or the pseudogene TRBV3-2), the J call TRBJ1-1; D gene ambiguous. The CDR3 contains 16 residues. V was pared by 1 base and J by 0 bases, with 12 bases between. The germline V gene encodes CDR1 LGHDT and CDR2 YNNKEL (reference sequence). The CDR3 sequence is CASSQGGGRLNTEAFF. The CDR3 bases are TGTGCCAGCAGCCAAGGAGGAGGTCGGTTGAACACTGAAGCTTTCTTT.

The rearrangement joins TRBV5-1 to TRBJ2-3, with 7 bases matching TRBD1. CDR3 size: 15 residues. V gave up 0 bases and J gave up 2 bases; unmatched junction bases: 3. Germline CDR1 is SGHRS and CDR2 is YFSETQ. DNA for the CDR3: TGCGCCAGCAGCTTGGGGGGACAGCTCACAGATACGCAGTATTTT. Amino acid sequence: CASSLGGQLTDTQYF. Filled out from reference TRBV5-1 and TRBJ2-3, the complete variable domain reads KAGVTQTPRYLIKTRGQQVTLSCSPISGHRSVSWYQQTPGQGLQFLFEYFSETQRNKGNFPGRFSGRQFSNSRSEMNVSTLELGDSALYLCASSLGGQLTDTQYFGPGTRLTVL.

The gene calls are TRBV11-3 and TRBJ1-1, with D tentatively TRBD1 (5 bases). Germline values: CDR1 SGHNT, CDR2 YENEEA. Trimming removed 1 base at V and 4 bases at J, with 7 bases between. The CDR3 runs 13 residues. CDR3 bases: TGTGCCAGCAGCTTAGGGCAGGGCACTGAAGCTTTCTTT. Translated, it gives CASSLGQGTEAFF.

The V call is TRBV2, the J call TRBJ1-6; 9 bases agree with TRBD1. The CDR3 consists of 16 residues. Losses at the gene ends were 6 bases for V and 9 bases for J; bases not matched to a gene: 12. CDR1 is SNHLY and CDR2 is FYNNEI in the germline V gene. Here the CDR3 reads CASSPDRGVIGSPLHF. CDR3 bases: TGTGCCAGCAGCCCGGACAGGGGAGTAATTGGTTCACCCCTCCACTTT.

This clone showed up many times. This chain joins TRBV6-5 and TRBJ2-7; TRBD2 matches at 12 bases. This CDR3 has 15 residues. V lost 6 bases to trimming and J lost 2 bases; unmatched junction nucleotides: 5. Germline V lookup: CDR1 MNHEY, CDR2 SVGAGI. The CDR3 is CASRRLAGAPYEQYF. The CDR3, as DNA: TGTGCCAGCAGGCGACTAGCGGGGGCCCCCTACGAGCAGTACTTC.

J is TRBJ1-1 and V is TRBV19, with D possibly being TRBD1 (5 bases). CDR3 length: 13 residues. V was cut by 3 bases and J by 6 bases, with 11 bases left in between. The germline CDR1 and CDR2 sequences are LNHDA and SQIVND (reference sequence). This CDR3 reads CASSIAGSAEAFF. CDR3 coding DNA: TGTGCCAGTAGTATTGCAGGGTCGGCTGAAGCTTTCTTT.

J is TRBJ1-1 and V is TRBV6-5; no firm D call. Trimming pared 0 bases from V and 10 bases from J, leaving 15 bases between. The CDR3 is 14 residues long. Germline V gene data show CDR1 as MNHEY and CDR2 as SVGAGI. The CDR3 DNA is TGTGCCAGCAGTTACTCGACGGGAAAGACGGTAGCTTTCTTT. Translation gives CASSYSTGKTVAFF.